The rows below give T cell receptor beta chains drawn from one sample of a study of blood T cell repertoires in COVID-19. Produced via immunoSEQ multiplex PCR; TCRdb's table is partial and in-frame only. The table records approximately 75,000 clones, roughly 70% of them present only once. Sample: peripheral blood. The receptors derive from a human donor with acute or convalescent COVID-19. The donor label of this sample is uncertain. Each CDR3 is given with its conserved first and last residue. A D gene is named only where the DNA matches it firmly. The listing skips clone size in some rows; elsewhere it reads once, few, many or a size class.

clone size	D gene	V gene	J gene	CDR3 protein	CDR3 DNA
.	TRBD2	TRBV4-2	TRBJ2-7	CASSQGEGRPSYEQYF	TGTGCCAGCAGCCAAGGGGAGGGGCGCCCCTCCTACGAGCAGTACTTC
.	.	TRBV19	TRBJ2-2	CASSMGQYTGELFF	TGTGCCAGTAGTATGGGCCAGTACACCGGGGAGCTGTTTTTT
.	TRBD2	TRBV5-4	TRBJ2-1	CASSHLAGGRGEQFF	TGTGCCAGCAGCCATCTAGCGGGGGGCAGGGGAGAGCAGTTCTTC
.	.	TRBV9	TRBJ1-1	CASSPRPEADTEAFF	TGTGCCAGCAGCCCCAGACCCGAGGCGGACACTGAAGCTTTCTTT
.	.	TRBV7-2	TRBJ2-1	CASAATLRQSSYNEQFF	TGTGCCAGCGCAGCTACTCTAAGACAGAGTTCCTACAATGAGCAGTTCTTC
.	.	TRBV6-5	TRBJ2-2	CASSSVEAGELFF	TGTGCCAGCAGTTCAGTGGAGGCCGGGGAGCTGTTTTTT
.	.	TRBV28	TRBJ2-3	CASSPARGHTDTQYF	TGTGCCAGCAGTCCGGCGAGAGGGCACACAGATACGCAGTATTTT
.	TRBD2	TRBV5-1	TRBJ2-3	CASSLGLAGRQYF	TGCGCCAGCAGCTTGGGACTAGCGGGTAGGCAGTATTTT
.	TRBD1	TRBV5-1	TRBJ2-7	CASSPRTGVWVYEQYF	TGCGCCAGCAGCCCCCGGACAGGGGTCTGGGTTTACGAGCAGTACTTC
few	TRBD1	TRBV18	TRBJ1-1	CASSPNRGNTEAFF	TGTGCCAGCTCACCGAACAGGGGGAACACTGAAGCTTTCTTT
.	.	TRBV28	TRBJ2-2	CASSLASGKVSNTGELFF	TGTGCCAGCAGTTTGGCGTCAGGGAAGGTATCGAACACCGGGGAGCTGTTTTTT
.	.	TRBV28	TRBJ1-1	CASSLGGRAEAFF	TGTGCCAGCAGTTTAGGCGGCAGGGCTGAAGCTTTCTTT
.	TRBD1	TRBV10-3	TRBJ2-2	CAISSLRDRGNTGELFF	TGTGCCATCAGCAGCCTCCGGGACAGGGGGAACACCGGGGAGCTGTTTTTT
.	.	TRBV28	TRBJ1-2	CASSFRDNYGYTF	TGTGCCAGCAGCTTCAGGGATAACTATGGCTACACCTTC
once	TRBD1	TRBV6-5	TRBJ1-5	CASSLTRQGPSQPQHF	TGTGCCAGCAGTTTAACACGACAGGGGCCCTCTCAGCCCCAGCATTTT
once	TRBD1	TRBV24-1	TRBJ2-1	CATSDWGTGKVEQFF	TGTGCCACCAGTGATTGGGGGACAGGGAAGGTTGAGCAGTTCTTC
.	TRBD1	TRBV3-1/TRBV3-2	TRBJ1-2	CASSQNRGGYTF	TGTGCCAGCAGCCAAAACAGGGGAGGCTACACCTTC
.	.	TRBV5-1	TRBJ2-7	CASSKTSLAYEQYF	TGCGCCAGCAGCAAAACTAGTCTTGCCTACGAGCAGTACTTC
few	.	TRBV7-3	TRBJ2-7	CASSLTGHAGEQYF	TGTGCCAGCAGCTTAACTGGACACGCGGGGGAGCAGTACTTC
.	.	TRBV9	TRBJ1-1	CASSVGGRMNTEAFF	TGTGCCAGCAGCGTAGGGGGGCGCATGAACACTGAAGCTTTCTTT
.	TRBD2	TRBV6-2/TRBV6-3	TRBJ2-5	CASSYGLSGSGETQYF	TGTGCCAGCAGTTACGGCCTGAGCGGGAGTGGGGAGACCCAGTACTTC
.	TRBD2	TRBV5-4	TRBJ2-7	CASSPTGTSGYEQYF	TGTGCCAGCAGCCCCACCGGGACTAGCGGCTACGAGCAGTACTTC
.	TRBD2	TRBV5-1	TRBJ2-1	CASSSGLAGGSYNEQFF	TGCGCCAGCAGCTCCGGACTAGCGGGAGGTTCGTACAATGAGCAGTTCTTC
.	.	TRBV3-1/TRBV3-2	TRBJ2-5	CASSHAETQYF	TGTGCCAGCAGCCACGCGGAGACCCAGTACTTC
.	TRBD1	TRBV2	TRBJ2-2	CASRWGTGVANTGELFF	TGTGCCAGCAGGTGGGGGACAGGGGTCGCGAACACCGGGGAGCTGTTTTTT
.	TRBD2	TRBV10-2	TRBJ2-1	CASSSTSGGVEQFF	TGCGCCAGCAGTTCAACTAGCGGGGGAGTCGAGCAGTTCTTC